One and the same sample provided the 26 T cell receptor beta chains below, sequenced in a study of T cell responses to AZD1222 COVID-19 vaccine. The data were produced by immunoSEQ multiplex PCR, yet TCRdb's version contains in-frame clones alone and is incomplete. The repertoire includes approximately 140,000 clones, about 88% of them detected once, and 5.1% sits in the top ten. This sample comprised peripheral blood, obtained on day 0 of AZD1222 vaccination. These receptor sequences come from an adult in good health.

The CDR3 nucleotides read TGTGCCAGCAGCCAAGTGCTGGGTCCCGGTAGCTCCTACAATGAGCAGTTCTTC. Amino acids: CASSQVLGPGSSYNEQFF. The V gene is TRBV14, the J gene TRBJ2-1; no reliable D call. Trimming took 1 base from V and 0 from J, leaving 16 bases between them. Germline CDR1 SGHDN, CDR2 FVKESK. The CDR3 runs 18 residues. Full variable domain (rest looked up from reference TRBV14 and TRBJ2-1): EAGVTQFPSHSVIEKGQTVTLRCDPISGHDNLYWYRRVMGKEIKFLLHFVKESKQDESGMPNNRFLAERTGGTYSTLKVQPAELEDSGVYFCASSQVLGPGSSYNEQFFGPGTRLTVL.

V and J are TRBV6-2 or TRBV6-3 and TRBJ1-5, with D unresolved. There are 15 residues in the CDR3. The germline CDR1 and CDR2 sequences are MNHEY and SVGEGT. V lost 0 bases, J lost 0 bases, and 6 bases lay in between. CDR3 nucleotide sequence: TGTGCCAGCAGTTACTCTCCGTATAGCAATCAGCCCCAGCATTTT. It translates to CASSYSPYSNQPQHF.

This chain joins TRBV29-1 and TRBJ1-4, with TRBD1 matching over 9 bases. CDR3 length equals 13 residues. Looked up from germline, CDR1 is SQVTM and CDR2 is ANQGSEA. The J segment lost 5 bases and the V segment lost 4 bases, leaving 2 bases of the junction unmatched. CDR3 loop: CSVGDRANEKLFF. As DNA, the CDR3 is TGCAGCGTTGGGGACAGGGCGAATGAAAAACTGTTTTTT. The full variable domain, rest sourced from reference TRBV29-1 and TRBJ1-4, is SAVISQKPSRDICQRGTSLTIQCQVDSQVTMMFWYRQQPGQSLTLIATANQGSEATYESGFVIDKFPISRPNLTFSTLTVSNMSPEDSSIYLCSVGDRANEKLFFGSGTQLSVL.

J is TRBJ2-7 and V is TRBV15; a possible D gene is TRBD2 (6 bases). This CDR3 spans 15 amino acids. Germline-derived CDR1 and CDR2 are LNHNV and YYDKDF (reference sequence). V was clipped by 1 base and J by 3 bases, with 13 bases between them. The CDR3 region has the DNA TGTGCCACCAGCAGAGGGGTTGGGGGGAGCTACGAGCAGTACTTC. It translates to CATSRGVGGSYEQYF.

This clone was detected once. This chain uses TRBV6-2 or TRBV6-3 with TRBJ1-2; D might be TRBD1 (5 bases). The CDR3 is 14 amino acids. Looked up from germline, CDR1 is MNHEY and CDR2 is SVGEGT. V lost 3 bases and J lost 2, with 10 bases in between. CDR3 sequence (DNA): TGTGCCAGCAGTTATGTTCAGGGAAACTATGGCTACACCTTC. This encodes CASSYVQGNYGYTF.

The V call is TRBV7-9, the J call TRBJ1-3, with 7 nucleotides matching TRBD1. Germline trimming cut 5 bases from V and 4 bases from J; bases unmatched to any gene: 5. Germline-derived CDR1 and CDR2 are SEHNR and FQNEAQ (reference sequence). The CDR3 is 14 amino acids. The CDR3 sequence: CASSPDRAGNTIYF. Written as DNA, the CDR3 is TGTGCCAGCAGCCCAGACAGGGCGGGAAACACCATATATTTT.

The chain couples TRBV7-7 to TRBJ2-7; tentative D call: TRBD2 (6 bases). From germline, CDR1 is SSHAT and CDR2 FNYEAQ (reference sequence). V lost 4 bases to trimming and J lost 7 bases, with 20 bases between them. The length of the CDR3 is 15 residues. In DNA form, the CDR3 reads TGTGCCAGCAGCTCTTTCCGGGACTCATGTGGGGAGCAGTACTTC. It yields the protein CASSSFRDSCGEQYF.

This chain uses TRBV27 with TRBJ1-6, with TRBD1 matching over 7 bases. V was pared by 4 bases and J by 4 bases, with 7 bases of the junction left unmatched. CDR3 length equals 16 residues. The germline gives CDR1 MNHEY, CDR2 SMNVEV (reference sequence). The CDR3 sequence is CASSYRQGYYNSPLHF. In DNA form, the CDR3 reads TGTGCCAGCAGTTACAGACAGGGCTATTATAATTCACCCCTCCACTTT.

V and J are TRBV7-9 and TRBJ1-1; no definite D call. This CDR3 contains 12 residues. The V gene's germline CDR1 is SEHNR and CDR2 FQNEAQ (reference sequence). Between the trimmed V and J ends, which lost 1 base and 8 bases, there was a span of 8 bases. CDR3 sequence (DNA): TGTGCCAGCAGCTTAGAGGTTTCGGAAGCTTTCTTT. Its translation: CASSLEVSEAFF.

The chain is built from TRBV9 and TRBJ2-2; TRBD1 matches at 8 bases. Germline V gene data show CDR1 as SGDLS and CDR2 as YYNGEE. The CDR3 is made up of 16 amino acids. The junction had 6 bases not matched to a gene; V was cut back by 1 base and J by 4 bases. The CDR3 region has the DNA TGTGCCAGCAGCGTATCAGGGGGCGATCGCACCGGGGAGCTGTTTTTT. Translating it yields CASSVSGGDRTGELFF.

This clone was found once. The chain has TRBV10-1 and TRBJ1-1; D uncertain. Germline values: CDR1 WNHNN, CDR2 SYGVQD (reference sequence). The CDR3 spans 13 residues. Trimming removed 4 bases from V and 3 bases from J, with 9 bases in between. CDR3 sequence: CASSVDTDTEAFF. The CDR3 nucleotides are TGCGCCAGCAGTGTCGACACTGACACTGAAGCTTTCTTT.

This rearrangement joins TRBV29-1 to TRBJ2-7; no firm D call. This CDR3 is built from 12 residues. Germline assignment: CDR1 SQVTM and CDR2 ANQGSEA. V was clipped by 3 bases and J by 5 bases, with 11 bases between them. The CDR3 sequence is CSVEVQNHEQYF. The CDR3, as DNA: TGCAGCGTTGAGGTACAGAACCACGAGCAGTACTTC.

The chain is built from TRBV6-2 or TRBV6-3 and TRBJ1-1; the D gene is possibly TRBD1 (5 bases). The CDR3 has 13 amino acids. V was clipped by 2 bases and J by 11 bases, with 15 bases between them. Germline V lookup: CDR1 MNHEY, CDR2 SVGEGT. The CDR3 protein is CASSYRGEVRAFF. CDR3 nucleotides: TGTGCCAGCAGTTACAGGGGAGAAGTGAGGGCTTTCTTT.

The chain joins TRBV9 to TRBJ2-3; 14 bases agree with TRBD2. Germline trimming cut 3 bases from V and 8 bases from J; bases unmatched to any gene: 11. CDR1 and CDR2 from the germline V gene are SGDLS and YYNGEE. The CDR3 contains 17 residues. The CDR3 spells CASSEGGTSGSQGTQYF. The DNA for the CDR3 is TGTGCCAGCAGCGAGGGGGGGACTAGCGGGAGCCAGGGTACGCAGTATTTT.

This sequence joins TRBV7-2 and TRBJ2-1; TRBD2 agrees at 12 bases. Germline V lookup: CDR1 SGHTA, CDR2 FQGNSA. The CDR3 has 19 residues. The J segment lost 0 bases and the V segment lost 5 bases, leaving 11 bases of the junction unmatched. CDR3 sequence: CASSPQWTSGVSSYNEQFF. CDR3 nucleotide sequence: TGTGCCAGCAGCCCCCAGTGGACTAGCGGGGTTAGCTCCTACAATGAGCAGTTCTTC.

The chain has TRBV5-5 and TRBJ2-2, with 7 bases aligning to TRBD2. The germline gives CDR1 SGHKS, CDR2 YYEKEE (reference sequence). Trimming removed 4 bases from V and 4 bases from J; junction bases left unmatched: 10. The CDR3 sequence is 16 residues long. This CDR3 is CASSHVPRESTGELFF. DNA of the CDR3: TGTGCCAGCAGCCACGTCCCGCGGGAGAGCACCGGGGAGCTGTTTTTT.

The V and J genes are TRBV2 and TRBJ1-1; possible D gene TRBD1, 5 bases. The germline CDR1 and CDR2 sequences are SNHLY and FYNNEI. The length of the CDR3 is 12 residues. V was shortened by 6 bases and J by 4 bases, with 9 bases between the two germline ends. CDR3: CASSRDFTEAFF. DNA for the CDR3: TGTGCCAGCAGCAGGGATTTCACTGAAGCTTTCTTT. Based on the CDR3 plus reference TRBV2 and TRBJ1-1, the full variable domain is EPEVTQTPSHQVTQMGQEVILRCVPISNHLYFYWYRQILGQKVEFLVSFYNNEISEKSEIFDDQFSVERPDGSNFTLKIRSTKLEDSAMYFCASSRDFTEAFFGQGTRLTVV.

The rearrangement joins TRBV14 to TRBJ2-3, with D unclear. The CDR3 is 12 amino acids. The germline V gene encodes CDR1 SGHDN and CDR2 FVKESK. With 3 bases removed from V and 7 bases from J, the gap between germline ends came to 8 bases. CDR3 in amino acids: CASSQIRNTQYF. For the CDR3, the DNA is TGTGCCAGCAGCCAGATCCGGAATACGCAGTATTTT.

A single count supports this clone. The chain couples TRBV7-9 to TRBJ2-1; TRBD2 matches at 9 bases. The CDR3 totals 15 residues. With V trimmed by 5 bases and J by 3 bases, 5 bases remained unmatched. The germline CDR1 and CDR2 sequences are SEHNR and FQNEAQ (reference sequence). The CDR3 loop is CASSKAGGSYNEQFF. For the CDR3, the DNA is TGTGCCAGCAGCAAAGCGGGAGGTAGCTACAATGAGCAGTTCTTC.

J is TRBJ1-1 and V is TRBV7-5. TRBV7-5 is labeled a pseudogene. The CDR3 contains 10 residues. The CDR3 DNA reads as TGTGTCCGAGGGGTCACTGAAGCTTTCTTT. It is translated as CVRGVTEAFF.

The chain has TRBV11-2 and TRBJ2-5; no clear D. The CDR3 extends over 14 amino acids. Trimming pared 5 bases from V and 4 bases from J, leaving 14 bases between. CDR1 and CDR2 (germline): SGHAT, FQNNGV. CDR3 region: CASSQGFRGETQYF. The CDR3 DNA follows: TGTGCCAGCAGCCAAGGGTTCCGAGGAGAGACCCAGTACTTC.

The V call is TRBV7-2, the J call TRBJ2-3, with D perhaps TRBD2 (7 bases). The CDR3 runs 13 residues. Trimming left V 5 bases short and J 8 bases short, with 14 bases between. Germline V gives CDR1 SGHTA, CDR2 FQGNSA. CDR3 residues: CASSPWEGVTQYF. CDR3 DNA: TGTGCCAGCAGCCCCTGGGAGGGGGTTACGCAGTATTTT.

V and J are TRBV27 and TRBJ2-1; 13 nucleotides agree with TRBD2. The junction had 4 bases not matched to a gene; V was cut back by 5 bases and J by 6 bases. The CDR3 runs 15 residues. In germline, CDR1 is MNHEY, CDR2 SMNVEV (reference sequence). In DNA, the CDR3 is TGTGCCAGCAGTGAGGGACTAGCGGGGCGCAATGAGCAGTTCTTC. Residues: CASSEGLAGRNEQFF.

This chain uses TRBV5-8 with TRBJ1-2; the match to TRBD1 covers 7 bases. The CDR3 is made up of 12 amino acids. J gave up 4 bases and V 5 bases, and 2 bases lay outside the gene matches. CDR1 and CDR2 (germline): SGHTS, YDEGEE. The CDR3 DNA reads TGTGCCAGCAGGGGGGACAGCTATGGCTACACCTTC. Amino acids: CASRGDSYGYTF.

The rearrangement joins TRBV18 to TRBJ1-1; 7 bases map to TRBD1. CDR3 size: 14 residues. CDR1 is KGHSH and CDR2 is LQKENI in the germline V gene. The J segment lost 5 bases and the V segment lost 2 bases, leaving 5 bases of the junction unmatched. Here the CDR3 reads CASSPSTGETEAFF. CDR3 nucleotides: TGTGCCAGCTCACCATCCACAGGGGAAACTGAAGCTTTCTTT.

As regards this clone: The identical CDR3 is also encoded by other nucleotide sequences in the sample. The rearrangement uses TRBV12-3 or TRBV12-4 and TRBJ1-1, with no clear D. The CDR3 has 13 amino acids. V lost 6 bases and J lost 1, with 9 bases in between. The CDR3 coding sequence is TGTGCCAGCAGCTTCCGGGAGAACACTGAAGCTTTCTTT. It is translated as CASSFRENTEAFF.